The T cell receptor (beta chain) described here comes from a study of cytomegalovirus exposure and HLA in healthy donors. Study summary: HLA-typed donors contributed 65 million to 95 million unique TCRs, which were held in an early data release.

PCR used 60 Vbeta primers and 13 Jbeta primers. Assay: immunoSEQ multiplex PCR; the TCRdb copy retains only in-frame clones and omits some. The table records 140,000 to 150,000 clones, around 10% of them present only once. Study-wide results and caveats: Among the sequence variants, a highly shared cluster was likely an artifact of sequencing. A later analysis showed that HLA-associated TCR beta chains had undergone more clonal expansion than equally common others.

This clone was observed a few times. What it recognizes is unknown. CDR1 is MNHGY and CDR2 is SVAAGI in the germline V gene. With 7 bases clipped from V and 9 bases from J, the junction kept 21 bases outside the gene matches. The CDR3 has 16 residues. This TCR came from a man aged 50 or older in good health and CMV-seronegative. The sequenced sample consisted of PBMCs. J is TRBJ2-7 and V is TRBV6-9; 7 nucleotides match TRBD1. This CDR3 reads CASNILRKVDRLGQYF. In DNA form, the CDR3 reads TGTGCCAGCAACATCCTAAGAAAAGTGGACAGGTTGGGGCAGTACTTC.